A single sample is the source of the 2 T cell receptor beta chains below, sequenced in a study of T cells in women clearing cervical HPV infection (dated by TCRdb to 2016 to 2019). Preparation of the library involved the immunoSEQ multiplex PCR assay. TCRdb took over this immuneACCESS table, retaining in-frame rearrangements with V and J assigned. Such tables are incomplete; in checked studies, under half of the missing clones stem from an unresolved V gene, and the remainder is unexplained. The table for this sample records some 46,000 clones. Of the sample, under 40% is held by the ten largest clones. The specimen was blood buffy coat. These receptors all come from a woman aged 18-70 years with a cervical HPV16 infection that either progressed to CIN3+ or cleared (not recorded which).

About this clone: The read ends 3 residues before the CDR3 terminus; that terminus is restored from the germline J gene. The chain combines TRBV30 with TRBJ1-6; 11 positions match TRBD1. The CDR3 contains 15 residues. V lost 0 bases and J lost 10; bases outside the gene matches: 5. Germline lookup yields CDR1 GTSNPN and CDR2 SVGIG (reference sequence). CDR3 loop: CAWSVVGQGGSPLHF. Partial CDR3 DNA: TGTGCCTGGAGTGTGGTGGGACAGGGGGGCTCACCC.

In regard to this clone: Read sequence stops 3 residues before the CDR3 end, and the germline J gene provides the missing end. The V call is TRBV20-1, the J call TRBJ2-6, with no clear D. This CDR3 spans 15 amino acids. The V end was cut by 2 bases, the J end by 0 bases, with 8 bases between. Germline V gene sequence: CDR1 DFQATT, CDR2 SNEGSKA (reference sequence). CDR3 amino acids: CSARPQSSGANVLTF. The DNA read from the CDR3 is TGCAGTGCTAGACCGCAGAGCTCTGGGGCCAACGTC.